Below, 21 T cell receptor beta chains from the same sample are listed, as sequenced in a study of CD8 T cells in ankylosing spondylitis. MiXCR, run by TCRdb on the 5' RACE reads, gives a single entry per CDR3 protein. The data contain over 75,000 distinct CDR3 sequences, about 9.1% of them singletons. Sequences were obtained from blood, either unsorted or a sorted T cell fraction (not recorded which). The receptors derive from a male donor with ankylosing spondylitis or in good health (not recorded which).

The table lists this clonotype with many counts. The chain joins TRBV15 to TRBJ1-2; D not resolved. CDR1 and CDR2 from the germline V gene are LNHNV and YYDKDF (reference sequence). The CDR3 is 14 amino acids. Trimming left V 1 base short and J 1 base short, with 7 bases between. CDR3 in amino acids: CATSRVTDNYGYTF. CDR3 nucleotide sequence: TGTGCCACCAGCAGAGTGACGGATAACTATGGCTACACCTTC.

This clonotype appeared many times. This chain uses TRBV27 with TRBJ2-3; D possibly matches TRBD1 or TRBD2 (5 bases each). The CDR3 extends over 14 amino acids. In germline, CDR1 is MNHEY, CDR2 SMNVEV (reference sequence). The V and J ends lost 11 bases and 2 bases respectively, with 17 bases between them. CDR3 loop: CAGDVGINTDTQYF. The CDR3 region has the DNA TGTGCCGGGGACGTGGGTATCAACACAGATACGCAGTATTTT.

V and J are TRBV7-9 and TRBJ2-2; 9 positions match TRBD2. The junction had 7 bases not matched to a gene; V was cut back by 6 bases and J by 5 bases. Germline CDR1 SEHNR, CDR2 FQNEAQ (reference sequence). CDR3 length equals 15 residues. The DNA of the CDR3 is TGTGCCAGCAGATTGAGCGGGGGGACAACCGGGGAGCTGTTTTTT. It codes for CASRLSGGTTGELFF.

This clonotype was seen ten or more times. V and J are TRBV27 and TRBJ2-1; D possibly corresponds to TRBD1 (6 bases). The CDR3 covers 14 residues. V lost 5 bases to trimming and J lost 8 bases, with 16 bases between them. The germline V gene encodes CDR1 MNHEY and CDR2 SMNVEV (reference sequence). The CDR3 sequence: CASSVNRVTDEQFF. In DNA, the CDR3 is TGTGCCAGCAGTGTTAACAGGGTTACGGATGAGCAGTTCTTC.

The table lists this clonotype with many counts. The V and J genes are TRBV5-1 and TRBJ2-2; weak D call: TRBD1 (5 bases). The germline gives CDR1 SGHRS, CDR2 YFSETQ. The CDR3 sequence is 13 residues long. Trimming cost V 7 bases and J 3 bases, with 10 bases left between them. CDR3 bases: TGCGCCAGCGCAACCAGGGACACCGGGGAGCTGTTTTTT. Its protein is CASATRDTGELFF.

This clonotype was recorded many times. The genes are TRBV20-1 and TRBJ1-5; 9 bases match TRBD1. CDR3 length: 15 residues. The ends lost 5 bases at V and 3 bases at J; junction bases unmatched: 8. CDR1 is DFQATT and CDR2 is SNEGSKA in the germline V gene (reference sequence). Here the CDR3 reads CSAPSGTGNNQPQHF. CDR3 coding DNA: TGCAGTGCTCCCTCCGGGACAGGGAACAATCAGCCCCAGCATTTT.

The table lists this clonotype with many counts. At one end, the junction sequence differs from germline, possibly due to a read error. V usage is TRBV7-7 and J usage is TRBJ2-5; no reliable D call. The CDR3 contains 12 residues. The germline V gene has CDR1 SSHAT and CDR2 FNYEAQ (reference sequence). The DNA for the CDR3 is TGTGCTAGCAGCGTGACGCAAGAGACCCAGTACTTC. It codes for CASSVTQETQYF.

Ten or more counts support this clonotype. The chain is built from TRBV2 and TRBJ2-3; D call uncertain. Germline CDR1 reads SNHLY; CDR2 reads FYNNEI. Trimming shortened V by 6 bases and J by 5 bases, and 9 bases separated the two germline ends. This CDR3 has 12 residues. CDR3 DNA: TGTGCCAGCAGAGGAGATCGAGATACGCAGTATTTT. Translated, it gives CASRGDRDTQYF.

This chain uses TRBV6-1 with TRBJ2-2; 7 bases map to TRBD1. Germline trimming cut 7 bases from V and 3 bases from J; bases unmatched to any gene: 5. The CDR3 extends over 14 amino acids. Germline V CDR1 and CDR2: MNHNS, SASEGT. CDR3 DNA: TGTGCCAGCACAAACGACAGGGACACCGGGGAGCTGTTTTTT. Its protein product is CASTNDRDTGELFF.

This clonotype has ten or more counts. The rearrangement joins TRBV20-1 to TRBJ2-3; D unresolved. V dropped 6 bases and J dropped 2 bases, with 9 bases sitting between them. This CDR3 region has 12 residues. Germline CDR1 reads DFQATT; CDR2 reads SNEGSKA (reference sequence). CDR3 in DNA: TGCAGTGCCACACTGATCACAGATACGCAGTATTTT. Its translation: CSATLITDTQYF.

This clonotype was recorded at least ten times. This chain links TRBV12-3 or TRBV12-4 with TRBJ1-3; D not resolved. The V gene lost 6 bases and the J gene lost 3 bases, with 12 bases spanning the gap. The length of the CDR3 is 14 residues. The CDR3 coding sequence is TGTGCCAGCAGAAAGGGTACCATTGGAAACACCATATATTTT. Its protein is CASRKGTIGNTIYF.

This clonotype was seen many times. The V call is TRBV20-1, the J call TRBJ1-6, with 8 bases that match TRBD1. Trimming at V came to 7 bases and at J to 7 bases, leaving 9 bases not matched to a gene. Germline lookup yields CDR1 DFQATT and CDR2 SNEGSKA (reference sequence). This CDR3 spans 14 amino acids. CDR3 sequence (DNA): TGCAGTGTAATCAGGGGGCTGGAAAATTCACCCCTCCACTTT. This translates into CSVIRGLENSPLHF.

The CDR3 nucleotides are TGTGCCAGCAGCTTAGAGTGGGCCCGAGGTATAGATACGCAGTATTTT. This translates into CASSLEWARGIDTQYF. The rearrangement joins TRBV7-2 to TRBJ2-3, with D unresolved. Germline V gives CDR1 SGHTA, CDR2 FQGNSA. This CDR3 has 16 amino acids. V lost 1 base to trimming and J lost 5 bases, with 16 bases between them.

This clonotype was found many times. The chain combines TRBV20-1 with TRBJ1-2; a weak D match, TRBD1 (6 bases). Germline V lookup: CDR1 DFQATT, CDR2 SNEGSKA (reference sequence). The ends were cut back, 1 base at V and 2 bases at J, with 14 bases in the middle. This CDR3 has 15 residues. The CDR3 DNA reads TGCAGTGCTAGAGGAGGGGGGACGTTAAACTATGGCTACACCTTC. Translated, it gives CSARGGGTLNYGYTF.

This clonotype was found many times. V and J are TRBV15 and TRBJ1-5; D is possibly TRBD1 (5 bases). This CDR3 spans 16 amino acids. V was cut by 3 bases and J by 0 bases, with 12 bases left in between. Germline V gene data show CDR1 as LNHNV and CDR2 as YYDKDF (reference sequence). The CDR3, as DNA: TGTGCCACCAGCAGGACAGTAGACAGTAGCAATCAGCCCCAGCATTTT. This gives the protein CATSRTVDSSNQPQHF.

This clonotype was observed at least ten times. The chain joins TRBV28 to TRBJ2-5; TRBD1 aligns across 10 bases. The trim removed 3 bases at V and 5 bases at J, leaving 6 bases unmatched. CDR3 length equals 15 residues. Germline CDR1 is MDHEN and CDR2 is SYDVKM. In DNA form, the CDR3 reads TGTGCCAGCAGTTTTCAGACAGGGGGCTGGGAGACCCAGTACTTC. The encoded protein is CASSFQTGGWETQYF.

This clonotype has at least ten counts. The chain combines TRBV10-3 with TRBJ2-7; no reliable D call. This CDR3 is built from 15 residues. V was shortened by 0 bases and J by 2 bases, with 11 bases between the two germline ends. CDR1 is ENHRY, CDR2 SYGVKD, per germline. The CDR3 sequence is CAISESIAYTYEQYF. CDR3 bases: TGTGCCATCAGTGAGTCGATCGCCTACACCTACGAGCAGTACTTC.

The chain carries TRBV20-1 and TRBJ2-7; D gene uncertain. CDR1 is DFQATT, CDR2 SNEGSKA, per germline (reference sequence). There are 13 residues in the CDR3. V shed 6 bases and J shed 0 bases, with 12 bases lying between them. CDR3 amino acids: CSAVHSNSYEQYF. The CDR3 DNA reads TGCAGTGCCGTGCACTCAAACTCCTACGAGCAGTACTTC.

This clonotype was counted many times. The chain combines TRBV4-2 with TRBJ2-7; no definite D call. Trimming pared 0 bases from V and 1 base from J, leaving 10 bases between. Germline V CDR1 and CDR2: LGHNA, YNFKEQ. This CDR3 region has 15 residues. CDR3 sequence reads: CASSQDVTESYEQYF. As DNA, the CDR3 is TGTGCCAGCAGCCAAGATGTTACAGAGTCCTACGAGCAGTACTTC.

This clonotype was counted ten times or more. The chain carries TRBV20-1 and TRBJ2-3; D possibly corresponds to TRBD1 (5 bases). Trimming cost V 4 bases and J 0 bases, with 11 bases left between them. Germline V lookup: CDR1 DFQATT, CDR2 SNEGSKA (reference sequence). The CDR3 has 14 amino acids. Here the CDR3 reads CSATDRTSTDTQYF. Written as DNA, the CDR3 is TGCAGTGCTACTGACAGAACTAGCACAGATACGCAGTATTTT.

This clonotype showed up many times. V is TRBV21-1 and J is TRBJ1-5. TRBV21-1 represents a pseudogene. CDR3 length: 16 residues. The CDR3 sequence is CASSNFSQDSNQPQHF. The CDR3 DNA reads TGTGCCAGCAGCAATTTTTCCCAAGATAGCAATCAGCCCCAGCATTTT.